These T cell receptor beta chains were read from a single sample in a study of blood T cell repertoires in COVID-19. Clones were sequenced by immunoSEQ multiplex PCR, and TCRdb holds only the in-frame ones, with some missing. The sample lists more than 25,000 clones, 65% to 85% seen once, with 40% to 60% in the top ten. Specimen: peripheral blood. The origin of the receptors is a man in his forties or fifties with active or convalescent COVID-19. The CDR3 runs from the conserved cysteine through the conserved F or W. Fields, in order: V gene, J gene, D gene, clone size, CDR3 protein, CDR3 DNA. D genes are given only for firm matches. Size values are once, few and many counts, or a class for expanded clones, and some rows have none.

>TRBV7-9|TRBJ1-4|TRBD1|-
CASSSGSETGGEKLFF
TGTGCCAGCAGCTCCGGTAGTGAGACAGGGGGCGAAAAACTGTTTTTT
>TRBV27|TRBJ1-2|-|-
CASSWAGAAGGFTGYTF
TGTGCCAGCAGTTGGGCGGGCGCCGCGGGGGGCTTCACTGGCTACACCTTC
>TRBV3-1/TRBV3-2|TRBJ1-5|-|-
CASSQKYSNQPQHF
TGTGCCAGCAGCCAAAAATATAGCAATCAGCCCCAGCATTTT
>TRBV9|TRBJ1-3|-|-
CASSVFPPVPGLSSGNTIYF
TGTGCCAGCAGCGTCTTCCCCCCTGTCCCGGGACTTTCCTCTGGAAACACCATATATTTT
>TRBV7-3|TRBJ2-1|-|once
CASSFGGNYNEQFF
TGTGCCAGCAGCTTTGGGGGGAACTACAATGAGCAGTTCTTC
>TRBV9|TRBJ2-5|TRBD2|-
CASSFTSGGATETQYF
TGTGCCAGCAGCTTCACTAGCGGGGGGGCTACGGAGACCCAGTACTTC
>TRBV5-4|TRBJ2-2|TRBD2|-
CASSATGGITGELFF
TGTGCCAGCAGCGCAACGGGGGGGATCACCGGGGAGCTGTTTTTT
>TRBV19|TRBJ2-1|TRBD2|-
CASSPSGTSGYNEQFF
TGTGCCAGTAGTCCGTCCGGGACTAGCGGATACAATGAGCAGTTCTTC
>TRBV7-9|TRBJ2-1|TRBD1|-
CASSPRTGGSYNEQFF
TGTGCCAGCAGCCCCCGGACAGGGGGCTCCTACAATGAGCAGTTCTTC
>TRBV19|TRBJ2-2|-|-
CASSRGGLVGELFF
TGTGCCAGTAGTAGGGGGGGGCTGGTCGGGGAGCTGTTTTTT
>TRBV7-2|TRBJ2-2|TRBD2|-
CASSPRTSGNNGELFF
TGTGCCAGCAGCCCCCGGACTAGCGGGAATAACGGGGAGCTGTTTTTT
>TRBV18|TRBJ2-5|-|-
CASSPPPGRETQYF
TGTGCCAGCTCACCACCCCCAGGGCGAGAGACCCAGTACTTC
>TRBV20-1|TRBJ2-1|TRBD2|-
CSASASGGTREQFF
TGCAGTGCTAGTGCTAGCGGGGGGACAAGAGAGCAGTTCTTC
>TRBV27|TRBJ2-7|-|-
CASSFGSYRIPYEQYF
TGTGCCAGCAGTTTTGGATCCTACAGGATACCCTACGAGCAGTACTTC
>TRBV5-4|TRBJ2-7|TRBD1|few
CASSLDGVTGTYEQYF
TGTGCCAGCAGCTTGGACGGAGTGACAGGGACCTACGAGCAGTACTTC
>TRBV5-5|TRBJ1-6|-|-
CASTINNSPLHF
TGTGCCAGTACAATCAACAATTCACCCCTCCACTTT
>TRBV27|TRBJ1-5|TRBD1|once
CASSPRQGGNQPQHF
TGTGCCAGCAGTCCCCGACAGGGGGGCAATCAGCCCCAGCATTTT
>TRBV27|TRBJ2-3|TRBD2|few
CASSLRTSGTDTQYF
TGTGCCAGCAGCCTAAGGACTAGCGGCACAGATACGCAGTATTTT
>TRBV2|TRBJ1-6|-|once
CASSDRGRDSPLHF
TGTGCCAGCAGTGACAGGGGACGGGATTCACCCCTCCACTTT
>TRBV5-1|TRBJ1-2|-|-
CASSLVDSGGYTF
TGCGCCAGCAGCTTGGTTGACAGTGGTGGCTACACCTTC
>TRBV21-1|TRBJ1-5|-|once
CASSNLTGTGYQPQHF
TGTGCCAGCAGCAACTTGACCGGGACAGGGTACCAGCCCCAGCATTTT
>TRBV4-2|TRBJ2-6|-|medium-sized
CASSQEDNSGANVLTF
TGTGCCAGCAGCCAAGAGGACAACTCTGGGGCCAACGTCCTGACTTTC
>TRBV7-9|TRBJ2-7|-|-
CASSPIEGREQYF
TGTGCCAGCAGCCCCATAGAGGGCCGCGAGCAGTACTTC
>TRBV24-1|TRBJ2-1|TRBD2|-
CATSDLLPGGVYNEQFF
TGTGCCACCAGTGATTTGCTTCCCGGGGGGGTCTACAATGAGCAGTTCTTC
>TRBV28|TRBJ1-2|-|-
CASSVSDYGYTF
TGTGCCAGCAGTGTTTCTGACTATGGCTACACCTTC
>TRBV11-3|TRBJ2-1|-|-
CASSLVVARSYNEQFF
TGTGCCAGCAGCTTAGTAGTAGCGCGCTCCTACAATGAGCAGTTCTTC
>TRBV29-1|TRBJ1-1|-|-
CSVGSGNSMNTEAFF
TGCAGCGTTGGATCAGGGAATAGTATGAACACTGAAGCTTTCTTT
>TRBV24-1|TRBJ2-3|-|-
CATSDRLAVSTDTQYF
TGTGCCACCAGTGACAGGCTAGCCGTTAGCACAGATACGCAGTATTTT
>TRBV21-1|TRBJ1-4|-|-
CASSKEGAGPPNEKLFF
TGTGCCAGCAGCAAAGAAGGGGCCGGGCCCCCTAATGAAAAACTGTTTTTT
>TRBV5-6|TRBJ1-2|-|many
CASRLPGHTLGYTF
TGTGCCAGCAGGCTCCCGGGACATACGCTTGGCTACACCTTC
>TRBV6-1|TRBJ1-1|-|-
CASSDRGLTNPWAFF
TGTGCCAGCAGTGACCGGGGACTGACCAACCCTTGGGCTTTCTTT
>TRBV3-1/TRBV3-2|TRBJ1-4|TRBD1|-
CASSQGTGAEKLFF
TGTGCCAGCAGCCAAGGGACAGGGGCGGAAAAACTGTTTTTT
>TRBV14|TRBJ1-2|-|-
CASSLYRTAGYGYTF
TGTGCCAGCAGCCTATACCGGACAGCAGGCTATGGCTACACCTTC
>TRBV7-2|TRBJ2-3|-|-
CASSLLGGDTQYF
TGTGCCAGCAGCTTATTGGGGGGAGATACGCAGTATTTT
>TRBV7-3|TRBJ2-1|TRBD1|-
CASSSQQGNTYNEQFF
TGTGCCAGCAGCTCCCAACAGGGGAATACCTACAATGAGCAGTTCTTC
>TRBV5-1|TRBJ2-7|-|-
CASSSSRTYEQYF
TGCGCCAGCAGCTCTAGCAGAACCTACGAGCAGTACTTC
>TRBV3-1/TRBV3-2|TRBJ1-5|TRBD1|few
CASSRGQGGGQPQHF
TGTGCCAGCAGCCGGGGACAGGGCGGAGGACAGCCCCAGCATTTT
>TRBV23-1|TRBJ2-7|-|-
CASSRPLLTQAYEQYF
TGCGCCAGCAGTCGGCCATTACTCACCCAGGCCTACGAGCAGTACTTC
>TRBV10-3|TRBJ2-7|TRBD2|once
CAISEIGDWSGSRNYEQYF
TGTGCCATCAGTGAAATTGGGGACTGGAGCGGGAGTCGTAACTACGAGCAGTACTTC
>TRBV5-6|TRBJ1-2|-|-
CASSPQRGEHGYTF
TGTGCCAGCAGCCCACAACGGGGGGAGCATGGCTACACCTTC
>TRBV21-1|TRBJ2-7|-|few
CASSKPLDTYEQYF
TGTGCCAGCAGCAAACCCTTGGACACCTACGAGCAGTACTTC
>TRBV28|TRBJ1-1|TRBD1|few
CAVRPQGAGEAFF
TGTGCCGTCCGCCCTCAGGGGGCCGGGGAAGCTTTCTTT
>TRBV2|TRBJ2-7|TRBD2|-
CASRPTSGGSYEQYF
TGTGCCAGCAGACCCACTAGCGGCGGATCCTACGAGCAGTACTTC
>TRBV20-1|TRBJ2-2|TRBD2|-
CSASPSGNANTGELFF
TGCAGTGCTAGTCCTAGCGGGAACGCGAACACCGGGGAGCTGTTTTTT
>TRBV4-1|TRBJ2-3|-|-
CASSLDYYTDTQYF
TGCGCCAGCAGCCTCGACTATTACACAGATACGCAGTATTTT
>TRBV30|TRBJ1-3|-|-
CAWSALGNTIYF
TGTGCCTGGAGTGCCCTAGGAAACACCATATATTTT
>TRBV21-1|TRBJ2-7|-|-
CATKGVGEYF
TGTGCCACCAAGGGGGTTGGGGAGTACTTC
>TRBV5-1|TRBJ2-3|-|-
CASSWTEGTQYF
TGCGCCAGCAGCTGGACAGAGGGTACGCAGTATTTT
>TRBV6-5|TRBJ1-4|-|-
CASHPGSATNEKLFF
TGTGCCAGCCATCCGGGGAGCGCAACTAATGAAAAACTGTTTTTT
>TRBV27|TRBJ1-6|-|few
CASHPSTRRGNSPLHF
TGTGCCAGCCACCCATCCACCCGTCGAGGCAATTCACCCCTCCACTTT
>TRBV11-3|TRBJ1-4|TRBD1|-
CAIAGQSEKLFF
TGTGCCATCGCGGGACAGTCGGAAAAACTGTTTTTT
>TRBV6-6|TRBJ1-1|TRBD1|-
CASSRGQGVTEAFF
TGTGCCAGCAGTCGGGGACAGGGGGTTACTGAAGCTTTCTTT